This TCR beta chain was identified during a study of Graves' ophthalmopathy and Graves' hyperthyroidism. CDR1 and CDR2 from the germline V gene are LNHNV and YYDKDF (reference sequence). V trimming: 5 bases; J trimming: 4 bases; junction bases outside the gene matches: 13. The CDR3 totals 16 residues. This clonotype was observed many times. RNA transcripts yielded amplified TCR beta CDR3 regions. HTBI primers primed a first-round RT-PCR, and a second-round multiplex PCR followed. MiXCR, run by TCRdb on the multiplex PCR reads, gives a single entry per CDR3 protein. The data show fewer than 400,000 distinct CDR3 sequences, approximately 20% seen once.

This TCR came from a woman aged 18-29 years with Graves' ophthalmopathy. The gene calls are TRBV15 and TRBJ2-7, with 8 bases identical to TRBD1. Material: peripheral blood. In DNA, the CDR3 is TGTGCCACCAGCCCACGTGGAGGGACAGGAGCTTACGAGCAGTACTTC. Translation gives CATSPRGGTGAYEQYF.